Listed below are T cell receptor beta chains from one sample, sequenced in a study of spatial heterogeneity in lung cancer. TCRdb re-analysed the 5' RACE reads in MiXCR, keeping a single row per CDR3 protein. The repertoire holds more than 15,000 distinct CDR3 sequences, about 18% seen once, with under 8% in the top ten. This specimen was PBMCs, taken at follow-up. All receptors derive from a male donor with early-stage non-small cell lung cancer. The CDR3 runs from the conserved cysteine through the conserved F or W. The order of the fields is J gene, clone size, D gene, CDR3 length, V gene, CDR3 protein, CDR3 DNA. D genes are given only for firm matches. For some rows the clone size is stated as once, few or many, or as a class when expanded; others skip it.

>TRBJ2-7|few|TRBD1|16|TRBV5-1
CASSLTSGTGVYEQYF
TGCGCCAGCAGCTTGACCTCCGGGACAGGGGTCTACGAGCAGTACTTC
>TRBJ2-1|few|TRBD1|16|TRBV6-5
CASSYPATGGDNEQFF
TGTGCCAGCAGTTACCCTGCGACAGGGGGGGACAATGAGCAGTTCTTC
>TRBJ1-5|few|-|14|TRBV21-1
CASSPREGGQPQHF
TGTGCCAGCAGCCCTCGGGAAGGGGGTCAGCCCCAGCATTTT
>TRBJ2-1|medium-sized|-|15|TRBV4-2
CASSASGTTHNEQFF
TGTGCCAGCAGCGCCTCCGGGACCACCCACAATGAGCAGTTCTTC
>TRBJ2-1|-|TRBD1|17|TRBV7-9
CASRRSLAGTGDNEQFF
TGTGCCAGCAGACGCTCCCTCGCCGGGACAGGGGACAATGAGCAGTTCTTC
>TRBJ2-1|-|TRBD2|16|TRBV7-6
CASSWQASGTNNEQFF
TGTGCCAGCAGCTGGCAAGCTAGCGGCACGAACAATGAGCAGTTCTTC
>TRBJ2-7|many|-|13|TRBV7-6
CASSSGPNYEQYF
TGTGCCAGCAGCTCTGGACCAAACTACGAGCAGTACTTC
>TRBJ2-5|medium-sized|-|14|TRBV4-3
CASSQSYSGETQYF
TGCGCCAGCAGCCAGAGTTACAGCGGGGAGACCCAGTACTTC
>TRBJ1-1|few|-|13|TRBV5-4
CASSSPRNTEAFF
TGTGCCAGCAGCTCCCCGCGCAACACTGAAGCTTTCTTT
>TRBJ2-3|-|-|13|TRBV3-1
CASSQDLQNTQYF
TGTGCCAGCAGCCAAGACCTACAGAATACGCAGTATTTT
>TRBJ2-3|few|TRBD2|18|TRBV13
CASSLLTQLAKVTDTQYF
TGTGCCAGCAGCTTACTGACCCAACTAGCGAAGGTCACAGATACGCAGTATTTT
>TRBJ2-3|many|-|15|TRBV29-1
CSVEIWQEGPDTQYF
TGCAGCGTTGAAATATGGCAGGAGGGGCCAGATACGCAGTATTTT
>TRBJ2-7|few|-|13|TRBV20-1
CSARAGNSYEQYF
TGCAGTGCTAGAGCGGGGAACTCCTACGAGCAGTACTTC
>TRBJ1-2|medium-sized|-|14|TRBV29-1
CSVDGEQGYYGYTF
TGCAGCGTTGACGGCGAACAGGGCTACTATGGCTACACCTTC
>TRBJ2-7|many|-|16|TRBV5-1
CASSLVSGGSAYEQYF
TGCGCCAGCAGCTTGGTCTCCGGGGGCAGCGCCTACGAGCAGTACTTC
>TRBJ1-2|-|-|12|TRBV11-2
CASSWGGDGYTF
TGTGCCAGCAGCTGGGGGGGTGACGGCTACACCTTC
>TRBJ2-5|many|-|15|TRBV10-1
CASSEAFPGRETQYF
TGCGCCAGCAGTGAGGCGTTTCCCGGTCGGGAGACCCAGTACTTC
>TRBJ1-1|many|-|16|TRBV6-1
CASERQGFGLNTEAFF
TGTGCCAGCGAACGCCAGGGATTCGGGTTGAACACTGAAGCTTTCTTT
>TRBJ1-6|few|TRBD1|12|TRBV20-1
CSAQGGDSPLHF
TGCAGTGCCCAGGGGGGTGATTCACCCCTCCACTTT
>TRBJ1-4|-|-|16|TRBV9
CASSVAPPGAGEKLFF
TGTGCCAGCAGCGTAGCCCCGCCGGGGGCGGGTGAAAAACTGTTTTTT
>TRBJ1-2|-|-|15|TRBV10-3
CAISGGTAYNYGYTF
TGTGCCATCAGTGGGGGGACGGCATATAACTATGGCTACACCTTC
>TRBJ1-5|medium-sized|-|17|TRBV5-1
CASSFGPGIEGNQPQHF
TGCGCCAGCAGCTTCGGCCCAGGGATCGAGGGCAATCAGCCCCAGCATTTT
>TRBJ2-7|few|TRBD2|13|TRBV20-1
CSASKVAGYEQYF
TGCAGTGCTAGTAAGGTAGCGGGCTACGAGCAGTACTTC
>TRBJ2-7|medium-sized|-|17|TRBV27
CASSPQSAGTLSYEQYF
TGTGCCAGCAGTCCGCAAAGCGCCGGGACTCTATCCTACGAGCAGTACTTC
>TRBJ1-6|-|TRBD1|16|TRBV20-1
CSARAHRGRGYSPLHF
TGCAGTGCTAGAGCACACAGGGGGCGCGGGTATTCACCCCTCCACTTT
>TRBJ2-4|many|TRBD2|17|TRBV4-1
CASSQGYGRGAKNIQYF
TGCGCCAGCAGCCAAGGTTACGGGCGGGGGGCGAAAAACATTCAGTACTTC
>TRBJ2-7|-|TRBD2|14|TRBV12-3/TRBV12-4
CASNPSTSSYEQYF
TGTGCCAGCAATCCCTCGACTAGCAGCTACGAGCAGTACTTC
>TRBJ1-1|-|-|14|TRBV5-1
CASSFGPRNTEAFF
TGCGCCAGCAGCTTCGGGCCCAGGAACACTGAAGCTTTCTTT
>TRBJ1-3|-|-|15|TRBV6-2/TRBV6-3
CASSSIDRPGNTIYF
TGTGCCAGCAGTTCCATTGACAGGCCTGGAAACACCATATATTTT
>TRBJ2-5|-|-|12|TRBV7-2
CASSLLRETQYF
TGTGCCAGCAGCTTACTCCGGGAGACCCAGTACTTC
>TRBJ2-3|-|-|15|TRBV7-8
CASSFRGAVTDTQYF
TGTGCCAGCAGCTTTCGAGGGGCGGTCACAGATACGCAGTATTTT
>TRBJ2-7|few|-|16|TRBV7-7
CASIRVVLLGSYEQYF
TGTGCTAGCATAAGAGTGGTGCTCCTCGGGTCCTACGAGCAGTACTTC
>TRBJ1-2|-|TRBD1|13|TRBV27
CASSTRGIYGYTF
TGTGCCAGCAGTACCAGGGGGATCTATGGCTACACCTTC
>TRBJ2-1|medium-sized|-|13|TRBV6-4
CASSAGVYNEQFF
TGTGCCAGCAGTGCCGGGGTCTACAATGAGCAGTTCTTC
>TRBJ1-3|few|-|15|TRBV6-5
CASSSTVLPGNTIYF
TGTGCCAGCAGTTCGACAGTGCTTCCTGGAAACACCATATATTTT
>TRBJ2-1|-|-|15|TRBV6-1
CASSSFGGTYNEQFF
TGTGCCAGCAGTAGCTTCGGGGGCACCTACAATGAGCAGTTCTTC
>TRBJ2-1|many|-|13|TRBV18
CASSPLRGDEQFF
TGTGCCAGCTCACCTTTGCGGGGCGATGAGCAGTTCTTC
>TRBJ2-3|few|TRBD2|16|TRBV7-8
CASSWTGGGSTDTQYF
TGTGCCAGCAGCTGGACTGGGGGGGGAAGCACAGATACGCAGTATTTT
>TRBJ2-4|medium-sized|-|15|TRBV18
CASSPPAGQEDIQYF
TGTGCCAGCTCACCACCTGCTGGCCAGGAGGACATTCAGTACTTC
>TRBJ2-5|few|TRBD2|17|TRBV4-2
CASSPMGRGSGEETQYF
TGTGCCAGCAGCCCTATGGGCCGGGGCAGCGGGGAAGAGACCCAGTACTTC
>TRBJ1-1|few|-|14|TRBV5-1
CASSLGGGRLEAFF
TGCGCCAGCAGCTTGGGGGGCGGTCGGCTCGAAGCTTTCTTT
>TRBJ2-5|few|-|14|TRBV5-1
CASSLLTGQETQYF
TGCGCCAGCAGCTTGTTAACCGGGCAAGAGACCCAGTACTTC
>TRBJ2-3|-|-|14|TRBV5-1
CASSLPYSTDTQYF
TGCGCCAGCAGCTTGCCCTATAGCACAGATACGCAGTATTTT
>TRBJ2-3|many|TRBD1|14|TRBV27
CASSRGQATDTQYF
TGTGCCAGCAGCCGGGGACAGGCCACAGATACGCAGTATTTT